Sequencing of this T cell receptor beta chain was carried out in a study of cytomegalovirus exposure and HLA in healthy donors. Details on this clone: Antigen: not known.

Per the germline V gene, CDR1 is SGHRS and CDR2 is YFSETQ. The V end lost 0 bases, the J end lost 6 bases, and 12 bases lay between the germline ends. CDR3 length: 15 amino acids. PCR amplification relied on 60 Vbeta primers (plus 13 Jbeta primers). The method was immunoSEQ multiplex PCR; TCRdb's version includes in-frame clones alone and lacks a portion of them. The sample carries around 140,000 clones, more than 70% recorded once. Study-level results: The authors assumed roughly uniform sequencing depth across donors for presence/absence analyses. Researchers counted some 150 TCR beta chains as cytomegalovirus-associated.

Source material: PBMCs. The V gene is TRBV5-1, the J gene TRBJ1-4; possible D gene TRBD1, 6 bases. This TCR was recovered from a man aged 45-60 years in good health and CMV-seropositive. The CDR3 is CASSLVGQRDEKLFF. CDR3 bases: TGCGCCAGCAGCTTGGTCGGACAGCGAGATGAAAAACTGTTTTTT.